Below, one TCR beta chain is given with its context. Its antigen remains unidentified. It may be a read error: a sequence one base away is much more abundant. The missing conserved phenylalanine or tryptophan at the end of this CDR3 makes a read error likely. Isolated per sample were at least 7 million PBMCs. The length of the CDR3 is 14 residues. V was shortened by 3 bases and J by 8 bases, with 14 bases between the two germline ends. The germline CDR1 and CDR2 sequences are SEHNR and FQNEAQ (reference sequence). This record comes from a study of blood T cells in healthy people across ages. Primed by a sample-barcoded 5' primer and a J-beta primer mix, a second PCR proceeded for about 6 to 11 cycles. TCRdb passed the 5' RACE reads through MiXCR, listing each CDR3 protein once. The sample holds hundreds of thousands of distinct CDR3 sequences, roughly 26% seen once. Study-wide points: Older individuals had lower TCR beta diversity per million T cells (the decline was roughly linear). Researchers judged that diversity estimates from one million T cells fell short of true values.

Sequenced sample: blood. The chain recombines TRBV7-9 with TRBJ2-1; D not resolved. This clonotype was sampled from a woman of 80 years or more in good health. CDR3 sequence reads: CASSFLGPPHEQFL. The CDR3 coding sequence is TGTGCCAGCAGCTTTCTTGGACCGCCCCATGAGCAGTTCCTC.